The clone carrying this TCR beta chain was counted a single time. No antigen is known for it. Once obtained from cultured CD4+ T cells, the DNA was sequenced using the Oncomine TCR Beta short-read assay. TCRdb independently ran MiXCR on the PCR reads; one entry per CDR3 protein. Of roughly 8,400 distinct CDR3 sequences listed, roughly 61% are singletons. The data stem from a study of vaccination and CD4 T cells after COVID-19. Overall study: The cells were exposed to overlapping spike peptides originating from SARS-CoV-2, HCoV-NL63, HCoV-OC43 and HCoV-229E for stimulation.

The germline V gene encodes CDR1 MNHEY and CDR2 SVGEGT. J lost 8 bases, V lost 6 bases, and 9 bases had no gene match. The CDR3 is made up of 14 amino acids. Described treatment: approximately 10-day PBMC culture with coronavirus spike peptide pools or control peptides (ViraFEST assay). TCR sequencing followed the expansion of antigen-specific T cells with peptide pools in ViraFEST. The source was cultured CD4+ T cells from blood, collected after SARS-CoV-2 vaccination. The rearrangement uses TRBV6-2 or TRBV6-3 and TRBJ1-2; TRBD1 agrees at 10 bases. The origin of this receptor is a human donor with COVID-19. The CDR3 coding sequence is TGTGCCAGCAGCTCCGGGACAGGGGCTATGGGCTACACCTTC. Translation: CASSSGTGAMGYTF.